Listed below are T cell receptor beta chains from one sample, sequenced in a study of blood T cell repertoires in COVID-19. Data came from immunoSEQ multiplex PCR; TCRdb stores just in-frame clones and leaves some out. The sample lists 100,000 to 150,000 clones, 60% to 85% occurring once. Material: peripheral blood. Receptors originate from a human donor with acute or convalescent COVID-19. The donor label of this sample is uncertain. The CDR3 runs from the conserved cysteine through the conserved F or W. A D gene is named only where the DNA matches it firmly. Clone size is shown for a subset of rows, as once, few, many or a class of expanded clone.

V gene: TRBV14; J gene: TRBJ2-7; D gene: TRBD1; clone size: -; CDR3 DNA: TGTGCCAGCAGCCAAGATAACAGGGGGCTTGAGCAGTACTTC; CDR3 protein: CASSQDNRGLEQYF
V gene: TRBV7-3; J gene: TRBJ2-1; D gene: TRBD1; clone size: -; CDR3 DNA: TGTGCCAGCAGCGCCACAGGGGCTCCCTGGAATGAGCAGTTCTTC; CDR3 protein: CASSATGAPWNEQFF
V gene: TRBV11-2; J gene: TRBJ2-1; D gene: -; clone size: -; CDR3 DNA: TGTGCCAGCAGCTTAGCCTTTTTCTCCTACAATGAGCAGTTCTTC; CDR3 protein: CASSLAFFSYNEQFF
V gene: TRBV9; J gene: TRBJ1-1; D gene: -; clone size: -; CDR3 DNA: TGTGCCAGCAGCGTAGTGGGGGGATCTGAAGCTTTCTTT; CDR3 protein: CASSVVGGSEAFF
V gene: TRBV5-1; J gene: TRBJ1-4; D gene: TRBD1; clone size: -; CDR3 DNA: TGCGCCAGCAGCCAAACAGGGGAAGAAAAACTGTTTTTT; CDR3 protein: CASSQTGEEKLFF
V gene: TRBV5-1; J gene: TRBJ1-1; D gene: TRBD1; clone size: few; CDR3 DNA: TGCGCCAGCAGCTTGTTAGAGACAGGGGCATCTTTCTTT; CDR3 protein: CASSLLETGASFF
V gene: TRBV18; J gene: TRBJ2-2; D gene: TRBD1; clone size: -; CDR3 DNA: TGTGCCAGCTCACAGGGACAGGGGATTGCCGGGGAGCTGTTTTTT; CDR3 protein: CASSQGQGIAGELFF
V gene: TRBV19; J gene: TRBJ2-1; D gene: -; clone size: -; CDR3 DNA: TGTGCCAGTAGTATATCAGGGCTAAATGAGCAGTTCTTC; CDR3 protein: CASSISGLNEQFF
V gene: TRBV11-2; J gene: TRBJ1-1; D gene: -; clone size: -; CDR3 DNA: TGTGCCAGCAGCTTCGCCCCCGGGGCGGGAACTGAAGCTTTCTTT; CDR3 protein: CASSFAPGAGTEAFF
V gene: TRBV18; J gene: TRBJ2-5; D gene: -; clone size: -; CDR3 DNA: TGTGCCAGCTCACCCCGGACTATCCAAGAGACCCAGTACTTC; CDR3 protein: CASSPRTIQETQYF
V gene: TRBV12-3/TRBV12-4; J gene: TRBJ1-6; D gene: TRBD1; clone size: -; CDR3 DNA: TGTGCCTCCCAGGGGGGAGATTCACCCCTCCACTTT; CDR3 protein: CASQGGDSPLHF